This entry lists 29 T cell receptor beta chains sequenced from one sample in a study of technical replicates of blood from several donors. Data came from immunoSEQ multiplex PCR; TCRdb stores just in-frame clones and leaves some out. The sample records about 71,000 clones, around 97% being singletons. Sequenced input: T cells isolated from PBMCs. Every receptor here comes from a human donor in good health.

The chain is built from TRBV7-3 and TRBJ1-1; the D gene is possibly TRBD1 (5 bases). Germline V gene data show CDR1 as SGHTA and CDR2 as FQGTGA. V lost 3 bases to trimming and J lost 3 bases, with 8 bases between them. There are 13 residues in the CDR3. The CDR3 region is CASSFQQDTEAFF. CDR3 in DNA: TGTGCCAGCAGCTTCCAACAGGACACTGAAGCTTTCTTT.

The chain couples TRBV6-4 to TRBJ2-3; 10 positions agree with TRBD2. V lost 5 bases to trimming and J lost 8 bases; unmatched junction nucleotides: 10. Germline V gives CDR1 MRHNA, CDR2 SNTAGT. The CDR3 totals 15 residues. CDR3: CASSPRTSGPGTQYF. Written as DNA, the CDR3 is TGTGCCAGCAGTCCCAGGACTAGCGGCCCGGGTACGCAGTATTTT.

This chain links TRBV6-4 with TRBJ2-1; D is perhaps TRBD1 (6 bases). Germline CDR1 reads MRHNA; CDR2 reads SNTAGT. The CDR3 runs 18 residues. Trimming removed 2 bases from V and 4 bases from J, with 21 bases in between. The CDR3 coding sequence is TGTGCCAGCAGTGACCAGCCTAAGACAGGCTTAAGTTACAATGAGCAGTTCTTC. This gives the protein CASSDQPKTGLSYNEQFF.

The chain couples TRBV7-8 to TRBJ2-1; 8 bases line up with TRBD2. After removal of 5 bases from V and 5 bases from J, the junction contained 5 bases not matched to a gene. Germline lookup yields CDR1 SGHVS and CDR2 FQNEAQ. The CDR3 runs to 14 residues. CDR3 DNA sequence: TGTGCCAGCAGCCCCCGGGAGGGCCACAATGAGCAGTTCTTC. Amino acids: CASSPREGHNEQFF.

This chain uses TRBV29-1 with TRBJ2-2, with D uncertain. The CDR3 length is 12 residues. Trimming removed 6 bases from V and 6 bases from J, with 11 bases in between. Germline assignment: CDR1 SQVTM and CDR2 ANQGSEA. CDR3 nucleotides: TGCAGCGTCCAAGAGTCGGCCGGGGAGCTGTTTTTT. Translating gives CSVQESAGELFF.

The V and J genes are TRBV11-2 and TRBJ2-7; 12 bases map to TRBD2. The CDR3 has 14 amino acids. After removal of 6 bases from V and 2 bases from J, the junction contained 2 bases not matched to a gene. Germline V gene lookup returns CDR1 SGHAT and CDR2 FQNNGV. The CDR3 DNA is TGTGCCAGCAGGCGGACTAGCGGGACCTACGAGCAGTACTTC. Translating it yields CASRRTSGTYEQYF.

The CDR3 loop reads CASSDTSGRFADTQYF. The CDR3, as DNA: TGTGCCAGCAGTGACACTAGCGGGAGGTTCGCGGATACGCAGTATTTT. This sequence joins TRBV25-1 and TRBJ2-3; 12 nucleotides match TRBD2. V was clipped by 3 bases and J by 6 bases; unmatched bases: 7. CDR1 and CDR2 from the germline V gene are MGHDK and SYGVNS. The CDR3 covers 16 residues. The full variable domain, in which reference TRBV25-1 and TRBJ2-3 provide the parts outside the CDR3, is EADIYQTPRYLVIGTGKKITLECSQTMGHDKMYWYQQDPGMELHLIHYSYGVNSTEKGDLSSESTVSRIRTEHFPLTLESARPSHTSQYLCASSDTSGRFADTQYFGPGTRLTVL.

V is TRBV7-9 and J is TRBJ1-5; 8 bases fit TRBD1. Trimming cost V 4 bases and J 2 bases; bases outside gene matches: 7. Germline V gene lookup returns CDR1 SEHNR and CDR2 FQNEAQ (reference sequence). The CDR3 is 16 residues long. CDR3 loop: CASSSAADRGNQPQHF. The CDR3, as DNA: TGTGCCAGCAGCTCAGCAGCGGACAGGGGCAATCAGCCCCAGCATTTT.

CDR3 residues: CASSLNRVTQYF. Here the CDR3 DNA reads TGTGCCAGCAGCTTGAACAGGGTAACCCAGTACTTC. The chain is built from TRBV7-6 and TRBJ2-5; the D gene is possibly TRBD1 (6 bases). This CDR3 spans 12 amino acids. CDR1 is SGHVS, CDR2 FNYEAQ, per germline. Trimming removed 3 bases at V and 8 bases at J, with 10 bases between.

This clone was seen only once. V gene TRBV30 combines with J gene TRBJ1-4; no clear D. There are 12 residues in the CDR3. Germline V lookup: CDR1 GTSNPN, CDR2 SVGIG (reference sequence). The V end lost 2 bases, the J end lost 5 bases, and 6 bases lay between the germline ends. Here the CDR3 reads CAWSRTNEKLFF. The CDR3 coding sequence is TGTGCCTGGAGTCGTACAAATGAAAAACTGTTTTTT. Based on the CDR3 plus reference TRBV30 and TRBJ1-4, the full variable domain is SQTIHQWPATLVQPVGSPLSLECTVEGTSNPNLYWYRQAAGRGLQLLFYSVGIGQISSEVPQNLSASRPQDRQFILSSKKLLLSDSGFYLCAWSRTNEKLFFGSGTQLSVL.

This clone was seen once. The V gene is TRBV7-2, the J gene TRBJ2-4, with a weak D call TRBD1 (6 bases). Looked up from germline, CDR1 is SGHTA and CDR2 is FQGNSA. This CDR3 spans 14 amino acids. V was pared by 5 bases and J by 0 bases, with 8 bases between. The CDR3, as DNA: TGTGCCAGCAGCCACAGGGTAGCCAAAAACATTCAGTACTTC. This encodes CASSHRVAKNIQYF.

The CDR3: CASSQVLGGNYGYTF. CDR3 in DNA: TGCGCCAGCAGCCAAGTACTCGGGGGTAACTATGGCTACACCTTC. V usage is TRBV4-1 and J usage is TRBJ1-2; D may be TRBD1 (5 bases). The CDR3 extends over 15 amino acids. Germline assignment: CDR1 MGHRA and CDR2 YSYEKL. V dropped 1 base and J dropped 1 base, with 10 bases sitting between them.

The rearrangement uses TRBV7-6 and TRBJ1-2; a possible D gene is TRBD1 (5 bases). Germline loops: CDR1 SGHVS, CDR2 FNYEAQ. This CDR3 spans 13 amino acids. The V end was cut by 5 bases, the J end by 7 bases, with 14 bases between. CDR3 region: CASSLPGRGGYTF. The DNA of the CDR3 is TGTGCCAGCAGCCTCCCAGGGCGGGGTGGCTACACCTTC.

The chain combines TRBV29-1 with TRBJ2-4, with 7 bases matching TRBD2. Germline CDR1 is SQVTM and CDR2 is ANQGSEA. The V gene end was trimmed by 7 bases and the J gene end by 0 bases; junction bases not matched to a gene: 6. The CDR3 is 14 residues long. The CDR3 sequence: CSGGGGLAKNIQYF. The CDR3, as DNA: TGCAGCGGGGGGGGTGGGTTAGCCAAAAACATTCAGTACTTC.

The chain couples TRBV29-1 to TRBJ2-2, with D possibly matching TRBD2 (5 bases). The CDR3 has 13 amino acids. Trimming shortened V by 4 bases and J by 4 bases, and 10 bases separated the two germline ends. Germline V gene sequence: CDR1 SQVTM, CDR2 ANQGSEA. CDR3 sequence (DNA): TGCAGCGTTGGTAGGGCGGGCACCGGGGAGCTGTTTTTT. This translates into CSVGRAGTGELFF.

The chain couples TRBV11-2 to TRBJ1-1; no clear D gene. The CDR3 is 14 residues long. The germline CDR1 and CDR2 sequences are SGHAT and FQNNGV. Trimming stripped 5 bases from V and 1 base from J, with 11 bases between. CDR3 coding DNA: TGTGCCAGCAGCCCCCCTCGGGAGAACACTGAAGCTTTCTTT. Translated, it gives CASSPPRENTEAFF.

The rearrangement links TRBV5-5 to TRBJ1-5; D not certain. Per germline, CDR1 SGHKS and CDR2 YYEKEE (reference sequence). The CDR3 spans 14 residues. V was cut by 6 bases and J by 0 bases, with 10 bases left in between. This CDR3 is CASKVGVSNQPQHF. As DNA, the CDR3 is TGTGCCAGCAAAGTCGGGGTTAGCAATCAGCCCCAGCATTTT.

The CDR3 loop reads CASSAGTPLYYEQYF. DNA of the CDR3: TGTGCCAGCAGCGCCGGGACACCACTTTACTACGAGCAGTACTTC. The chain carries TRBV9 and TRBJ2-7, with TRBD1 as a possible D gene (6 bases). The CDR3 length is 15 residues. V was pared by 3 bases and J by 3 bases, with 16 bases between. The germline V gene has CDR1 SGDLS and CDR2 YYNGEE.

This clone was observed once. The chain carries TRBV7-9 and TRBJ1-2; D ambiguous. The V gene lost 4 bases and the J gene lost 8 bases, with 11 bases spanning the gap. Per germline, CDR1 SEHNR and CDR2 FQNEAQ (reference sequence). The CDR3 is made up of 12 amino acids. The DNA of the CDR3 is TGTGCCAGCAGCTCATTAATTCAGGGCTACACCTTC. This translates into CASSSLIQGYTF.

The chain links TRBV7-9 to TRBJ2-1; 12 bases are shared with TRBD2. CDR3 length equals 16 residues. With V trimmed by 6 bases and J by 7 bases, 10 bases remained unmatched. Germline V CDR1 and CDR2: SEHNR, FQNEAQ (reference sequence). The CDR3 protein is CASRPRLAGAVNEQFF. For the CDR3, the DNA is TGTGCCAGCAGGCCTCGACTAGCGGGAGCGGTAAATGAGCAGTTCTTC.

V and J are TRBV19 and TRBJ2-1, with a possible D match to TRBD1 (6 bases). Per germline, CDR1 LNHDA and CDR2 SQIVND (reference sequence). V gave up 6 bases and J gave up 5 bases, with 11 bases separating them. The CDR3 spans 13 residues. CDR3 nucleotide sequence: TGTGCCAGTAGCGGGGCAGGGGACAATGAGCAGTTCTTC. Translated: CASSGAGDNEQFF.

The chain uses TRBV28 and TRBJ1-5; D is possibly TRBD1 (5 bases). Germline values: CDR1 MDHEN, CDR2 SYDVKM. V lost 1 base and J 0 bases, leaving 16 bases between the germline ends. The CDR3 consists of 18 residues. The CDR3 coding sequence is TGTGCCAGCAGTTTATTGGGGCAGGGTGCGGATAGCAATCAGCCCCAGCATTTT. It encodes CASSLLGQGADSNQPQHF.

V and J are TRBV9 and TRBJ2-2; D remains ambiguous. V shed 3 bases and J shed 5 bases, with 20 bases lying between them. Germline CDR1 SGDLS, CDR2 YYNGEE. This CDR3 region has 17 residues. CDR3 residues: CASSAPNGLVRTGELFF. CDR3 nucleotides: TGTGCCAGCAGCGCCCCAAATGGTCTAGTTAGGACCGGGGAGCTGTTTTTT.

DNA for the CDR3: TGTGCCAGTAGTATGTCGGACAGGAGTAGACATGGCTACACCTTC. Protein sequence: CASSMSDRSRHGYTF. The chain couples TRBV19 to TRBJ1-2; 7 bases fit TRBD1. The V segment lost 3 bases and the J segment 6 bases; nucleotides outside the gene matches: 10. The CDR3 contains 15 residues. Germline-derived CDR1 and CDR2 are LNHDA and SQIVND (reference sequence).

This chain uses TRBV28 with TRBJ2-2, with unresolved D. The CDR3 loop spans 11 amino acids. Germline values: CDR1 MDHEN, CDR2 SYDVKM. Trimming took off 1 base at V and 8 bases at J, with 2 bases between the two ends. The CDR3 nucleotides are TGTGCCAGCAGTTTATCTGGGGAGCTGTTTTTT. Protein product: CASSLSGELFF.

V and J are TRBV5-4 and TRBJ2-7; a possible D gene is TRBD1 (6 bases). Per the germline V gene, CDR1 is SGHNT and CDR2 is YYREEE (reference sequence). V was clipped by 3 bases and J by 5 bases, with 15 bases between them. The CDR3 runs to 14 residues. CDR3 nucleotides: TGTGCCAGCAGCTCTCTCGGACAGTCCCACGAGCAGTACTTC. It codes for CASSSLGQSHEQYF.

The genes are TRBV5-1 and TRBJ1-4; D gene ambiguous. The CDR3 extends over 14 amino acids. In germline, CDR1 is SGHRS, CDR2 YFSETQ. V dropped 6 bases and J dropped 5 bases, with 14 bases sitting between them. The CDR3 DNA reads as TGCGCCAGCAATTTGTTTGGAGGCAATGAAAAACTGTTTTTT. Translating it yields CASNLFGGNEKLFF.

The rearrangement links TRBV7-3 to TRBJ2-3; D perhaps matches TRBD1 (5 bases). CDR1 and CDR2 from the germline V gene are SGHTA and FQGTGA. This CDR3 region has 14 residues. V gave up 3 bases and J gave up 2 bases, with 9 bases separating them. CDR3 in amino acids: CASSFETVTDTQYF. The CDR3 coding sequence is TGTGCCAGCAGCTTTGAGACAGTCACAGATACGCAGTATTTT.

The chain recombines TRBV5-1 with TRBJ2-1, with TRBD2 matching over 7 bases. CDR3 length equals 15 residues. Germline V lookup: CDR1 SGHRS, CDR2 YFSETQ. Trimming cost V 2 bases and J 7 bases; bases outside gene matches: 9. The CDR3 here is CASSFWAGGLNEQFF. The CDR3 region has the DNA TGCGCCAGCAGCTTCTGGGCCGGGGGGTTGAATGAGCAGTTCTTC.